This T cell receptor beta chain was documented in a study of T cell repertoires in cytomegalovirus infection. Study overall: Indicated by public TCR beta signatures were CMV infection and matching HLA type.

TCRdb itself ran the reads through MiXCR, one entry per CDR3 protein. The sample includes roughly 280,000 distinct CDR3 sequences, roughly a fifth of them seen just once. A note on this clonotype: The antigen remains unidentified.

Study observations and caveats: Dominant in the ex vivo response were TCR beta clonotypes restricted by HLA-C and specific for CMV.

The source of this sequence is a human donor in good health (CMV status not recorded). Some clones in this sample may be carry-over from other donors' samples. The sample here was cultured PBMCs, taken from culture after CMV antigen stimulation.

The CDR3 nucleotides are TGTGCCAGCAGCCCGGGACTAGCGGCCGGGGAGCTGTTTTTT. Amino acids: CASSPGLAAGELFF. This sequence joins TRBV7-9 and TRBJ2-2, with 11 bases matching TRBD2. The CDR3 runs to 14 residues. Germline-derived CDR1 and CDR2 are SEHNR and FQNEAQ (reference sequence). V was pared by 5 bases and J by 6 bases, with 2 bases of the junction left unmatched.